These 31 T cell receptor beta chains came from one sample sequenced in a study of cytomegalovirus exposure and HLA in healthy donors. A multiplex PCR was run with 60 Vbeta primers and 13 Jbeta primers. Sequencing was performed with immunoSEQ multiplex PCR; in TCRdb, only in-frame clones are kept and a portion is missing. The table includes around 150,000 clones, roughly three quarters detected once. What was sequenced was PBMCs. These receptors all come from a man aged 40-49 years in good health and CMV-seronegative.

This clone was detected only once. The chain links TRBV5-6 to TRBJ2-7; D perhaps matches TRBD2 (5 bases). The CDR3 extends over 16 amino acids. The germline V gene encodes CDR1 SGHDT and CDR2 YYEEEE. The V end was cut by 2 bases, the J end by 1 base, with 16 bases between. This chain's CDR3 is CASSLERARGSYEQYF. The CDR3 bases are TGTGCCAGCAGCTTAGAACGGGCCCGAGGGTCCTACGAGCAGTACTTC.

The gene calls are TRBV7-9 and TRBJ1-2; 8 bases are a match to TRBD1. Germline CDR1 and CDR2: SEHNR and FQNEAQ (reference sequence). This CDR3 has 13 amino acids. The trim removed 8 bases at V and 7 bases at J, leaving 9 bases unmatched. CDR3 coding DNA: TGTGCCAGCCGGGGCAGGGGGCCGGCTGGCTACACCTTC. It yields the protein CASRGRGPAGYTF.

The sample holds a few counts of this clone. The J gene is TRBJ2-7, the V gene TRBV7-9; 8 bases align to TRBD1. The CDR3 spans 13 residues. Germline CDR1 is SEHNR and CDR2 is FQNEAQ (reference sequence). The V gene end was trimmed by 3 bases and the J gene end by 3 bases; junction bases not matched to a gene: 1. CDR3 amino acids: CASSFGTGYEQYF. CDR3 nucleotide sequence: TGTGCCAGCAGCTTTGGGACAGGCTACGAGCAGTACTTC.

The chain combines TRBV30 with TRBJ2-7; 8 positions match TRBD1. This CDR3 has 13 amino acids. CDR1 and CDR2 from the germline V gene are GTSNPN and SVGIG (reference sequence). J lost 2 bases, V lost 2 bases, and 2 bases had no gene match. For the CDR3, the DNA is TGTGCCTGGAGTCGGGGACAGGCCTACGAGCAGTACTTC. It is translated as CAWSRGQAYEQYF.

This clone has just one count. The chain links TRBV5-6 to TRBJ2-5, with 10 bases aligning to TRBD2. Germline V lookup: CDR1 SGHDT, CDR2 YYEEEE. This CDR3 region has 17 residues. The V and J ends lost 2 bases and 3 bases, in that order; junction bases with no gene match: 10. CDR3 sequence reads: CASSFLGLAGVKETQYF. CDR3 nucleotides: TGTGCCAGCAGCTTCTTGGGGCTAGCGGGAGTGAAAGAGACCCAGTACTTC.

This clone was detected only a few times. The V and J genes are TRBV5-4 and TRBJ1-1; TRBD1 agrees at 7 bases. After removal of 6 bases from V and 6 bases from J, the junction contained 11 bases not matched to a gene. This CDR3 is 14 amino acids long. Germline V lookup: CDR1 SGHNT, CDR2 YYREEE (reference sequence). The CDR3 DNA reads TGTGCCAGCACCACCTCAGGGGGTAGAGCTGAAGCTTTCTTT. As protein: CASTTSGGRAEAFF.

The rearrangement links TRBV7-9 to TRBJ2-7, with D perhaps TRBD2 (5 bases). Trimming removed 1 base at V and 0 bases at J, with 10 bases between. This CDR3 comprises 15 residues. Per the germline V gene, CDR1 is SEHNR and CDR2 is FQNEAQ (reference sequence). The CDR3: CASSLGWESSYEQYF. The CDR3, as DNA: TGTGCCAGCAGCTTAGGGTGGGAGAGCTCCTACGAGCAGTACTTC.

This CDR3 reads CASSSSARRYNEQFF. CDR3 coding DNA: TGTGCCAGCAGCTCCTCTGCGCGAAGATACAATGAGCAGTTCTTC. The V and J genes are TRBV7-2 and TRBJ2-1; D is uncertain. The CDR3 extends over 15 amino acids. CDR1 is SGHTA, CDR2 FQGNSA, per germline. The V end lost 4 bases, the J end lost 4 bases, and 14 bases lay between the germline ends.

This sequence joins TRBV29-1 and TRBJ2-5; TRBD1 matches at 9 bases. This CDR3 contains 14 residues. V gave up 2 bases and J gave up 2 bases; unmatched junction bases: 3. Germline V gene lookup returns CDR1 SQVTM and CDR2 ANQGSEA. The CDR3 region has the DNA TGCAGCGTTGAACCTGGACAGGGGCAAGAGACCCAGTACTTC. It encodes CSVEPGQGQETQYF. Full variable domain (missing parts from reference TRBV29-1 and TRBJ2-5): SAVISQKPSRDICQRGTSLTIQCQVDSQVTMMFWYRQQPGQSLTLIATANQGSEATYESGFVIDKFPISRPNLTFSTLTVSNMSPEDSSIYLCSVEPGQGQETQYFGPGTRLLVL.

The chain employs TRBV6-9 and TRBJ2-1; TRBD2 matches at 8 bases. This CDR3 has 16 amino acids. V trimming: 0 bases; J trimming: 0 bases; junction bases outside the gene matches: 1. From germline, CDR1 is MNHGY and CDR2 SVAAGI. The CDR3 DNA sequence: TGTGCCAGCAGTTATTCGAGCGGGAGCTCCTACAATGAGCAGTTCTTC. Its protein is CASSYSSGSSYNEQFF.

The chain combines TRBV27 with TRBJ1-6, with a tentative D call TRBD1 (5 bases). This CDR3 has 12 amino acids. Germline CDR1 reads MNHEY; CDR2 reads SMNVEV (reference sequence). V gave up 6 bases and J gave up 10 bases, with 10 bases separating them. CDR3 DNA: TGTGCCAGCAGCTCTGGGGCCTCACCCCTCCACTTT. Its translation: CASSSGASPLHF.

The CDR3 DNA is TGTGCCAGCAGTTCTAGCAGTTTCACAGATACGCAGTATTTT. Amino acids: CASSSSSFTDTQYF. The chain carries TRBV25-1 and TRBJ2-3; weak D call: TRBD2 (5 bases). Germline V gives CDR1 MGHDK, CDR2 SYGVNS. Trimming took off 5 bases at V and 2 bases at J, with 11 bases between the two ends. The CDR3 runs 14 residues.

This clone was found a few times. The gene calls are TRBV21-1 and TRBJ2-5; TRBD2 was called by the table and not checked on the DNA. TRBV21-1 is classified as a pseudogene. The CDR3 covers 18 residues. This CDR3 reads CASSKGLIGTSDQETQYF. The CDR3 region has the DNA TGTGCCAGCAGCAAAGGCCTAATCGGGACTAGCGACCAAGAGACCCAGTACTTC.

There are a few counts of this clone. The chain couples TRBV5-4 to TRBJ1-2; no firm D call. CDR1 is SGHNT, CDR2 YYREEE, per germline (reference sequence). This CDR3 has 16 amino acids. V was clipped by 4 bases and J by 0 bases, with 16 bases between them. The CDR3 loop reads CASSLLSGPANYGYTF. The CDR3 nucleotides read TGTGCCAGCAGCCTTTTGTCAGGCCCCGCTAACTATGGCTACACCTTC.

This clone was picked up one time. This chain joins TRBV27 and TRBJ2-7; TRBD1 aligns across 7 bases. V was pared by 8 bases and J by 0 bases, with 7 bases of the junction left unmatched. Germline CDR1 and CDR2: MNHEY and SMNVEV (reference sequence). The CDR3 has 14 amino acids. CDR3 residues: CASQRQGSSYEQYF. CDR3 coding DNA: TGTGCCAGCCAACGACAGGGTTCCTCCTACGAGCAGTACTTC.

This sequence joins TRBV11-2 and TRBJ1-1, with TRBD1 matching over 7 bases. V lost 3 bases and J lost 6; bases outside the gene matches: 7. The CDR3 sequence is 14 residues long. Germline assignment: CDR1 SGHAT and CDR2 FQNNGV. The CDR3 loop reads CASSLGQIGPEAFF. The CDR3 region has the DNA TGTGCCAGCAGCTTGGGACAGATCGGCCCTGAAGCTTTCTTT.

The V call is TRBV6-6, the J call TRBJ2-2; weak D call: TRBD2 (5 bases). The CDR3 has 14 residues. Trimming removed 7 bases from V and 5 bases from J, with 14 bases in between. Germline V CDR1 and CDR2: MNHNY, SVGAGI (reference sequence). As DNA, the CDR3 is TGTGCCAGCACCCCTGAGAAGCGGACCGGGGAGCTGTTTTTT. Translated, it gives CASTPEKRTGELFF.

This clone was detected once. This CDR3 reads CASRRNSNQPQHF. The CDR3 coding sequence is TGTGCCAGCAGGCGGAATTCAAATCAGCCCCAGCATTTT. The rearrangement uses TRBV6-5 and TRBJ1-5; D gene ambiguous. Trimming cost V 6 bases and J 4 bases, with 10 bases left between them. CDR1 is MNHEY and CDR2 is SVGAGI in the germline V gene. The length of the CDR3 is 13 residues.

The chain joins TRBV30 to TRBJ1-4, with a possible D match to TRBD1 (5 bases). The CDR3 consists of 14 residues. Trimming pared 1 base from V and 4 bases from J, leaving 10 bases between. The germline gives CDR1 GTSNPN, CDR2 SVGIG (reference sequence). The chain's CDR3 is CAWSETVNNEKLFF. In DNA, the CDR3 is TGTGCCTGGAGTGAGACAGTCAATAATGAAAAACTGTTTTTT.

This clone was seen only once. This chain connects TRBV7-9 to TRBJ1-1, with D perhaps matching TRBD1 (5 bases). The CDR3 runs 13 residues. Between the trimmed V and J ends, which lost 9 bases and 0 bases, there was a span of 11 bases. CDR1 and CDR2 from the germline V gene are SEHNR and FQNEAQ (reference sequence). DNA of the CDR3: TGTGCCAGTCTGACAGAAATGAACACTGAAGCTTTCTTT. As protein: CASLTEMNTEAFF.

The rearrangement uses TRBV7-9 and TRBJ2-5; TRBD1 might be the D (5 bases). Germline V lookup: CDR1 SEHNR, CDR2 FQNEAQ (reference sequence). V gave up 2 bases and J gave up 7 bases, with 17 bases separating them. CDR3 length: 15 residues. Written as DNA, the CDR3 is TGTGCCAGCAGCTTATTTTCTGTGCACCAGGGGACCCAGTACTTC. Protein sequence: CASSLFSVHQGTQYF.

The rearrangement joins TRBV4-1 to TRBJ1-2; TRBD1 agrees at 8 bases. Looked up from germline, CDR1 is MGHRA and CDR2 is YSYEKL. The V gene end was trimmed by 0 bases and the J gene end by 8 bases; junction bases not matched to a gene: 14. This CDR3 has 17 residues. CDR3 bases: TGCGCCAGCAGCCAAGATTCCCAAGCCCGGACAGGGAGAGGCTACACCTTC. Amino acids: CASSQDSQARTGRGYTF.

This chain links TRBV5-5 with TRBJ2-1, with TRBD1 as a possible D gene (6 bases). CDR1 is SGHKS and CDR2 is YYEKEE in the germline V gene (reference sequence). The CDR3 length is 15 residues. With 3 bases removed from V and 14 bases from J, the gap between germline ends came to 24 bases. CDR3 in amino acids: CASSSITGSNAREFF. In DNA, the CDR3 is TGTGCCAGCAGCTCGATCACAGGGTCCAACGCGCGGGAGTTCTTC.

V and J are TRBV6-1 and TRBJ1-2; the D is unclear. Germline lookup yields CDR1 MNHNS and CDR2 SASEGT. Deletions cut 2 bases from V and 2 bases from J, with 9 bases between. The CDR3 runs 14 residues. CDR3: CASSESPRNYGYTF. CDR3 nucleotides: TGTGCCAGCAGTGAATCTCCCAGGAACTATGGCTACACCTTC.

The chain recombines TRBV4-1 with TRBJ2-7, with 12 bases lining up with TRBD2. This CDR3 spans 17 amino acids. Germline CDR1 MGHRA, CDR2 YSYEKL. Unmatched junction bases numbered 10, after V lost 4 bases and J lost 3 bases. The CDR3 nucleotides are TGCGCCAGCAGCCCCGGACTAGCGGGATGGGGTAGCTACGAGCAGTACTTC. Translation: CASSPGLAGWGSYEQYF.

The chain couples TRBV7-3 to TRBJ2-2; possible D gene TRBD2, 5 bases. The CDR3 totals 15 residues. The V end lost 2 bases, the J end lost 5 bases, and 12 bases lay between the germline ends. Looked up from germline, CDR1 is SGHTA and CDR2 is FQGTGA. DNA of the CDR3: TGTGCCAGCAGCTTACTTTTTACGGGGACCGGGGAGCTGTTTTTT. It translates to CASSLLFTGTGELFF.

The chain employs TRBV5-6 and TRBJ2-5, with 9 bases aligning to TRBD2. CDR3 size: 14 residues. Germline assignment: CDR1 SGHDT and CDR2 YYEEEE. The ends lost 7 bases at V and 5 bases at J; junction bases unmatched: 9. CDR3 sequence: CASFGAGGPETQYF. The CDR3 region has the DNA TGTGCCAGCTTCGGGGCGGGGGGGCCCGAGACCCAGTACTTC.

V and J are TRBV30 and TRBJ1-2; tentatively, D is TRBD1 (6 bases). The CDR3 length is 14 residues. CDR1 GTSNPN and CDR2 SVGIG come from the germline V gene (reference sequence). Trimming cost V 1 base and J 5 bases, with 14 bases left between them. The CDR3 is CAWSEGQTDYGYTF. CDR3 nucleotides: TGTGCCTGGAGTGAGGGACAAACTGATTATGGCTACACCTTC.

This chain connects TRBV5-6 to TRBJ2-7, with D unclear. Trimming removed 0 bases at V and 6 bases at J, with 7 bases between. This CDR3 has 12 residues. Per germline, CDR1 SGHDT and CDR2 YYEEEE. This chain's CDR3 is CASSLALGEQYF. CDR3 DNA sequence: TGTGCCAGCAGCTTGGCTCTAGGCGAGCAGTACTTC.

The chain couples TRBV6-5 to TRBJ2-5, with D perhaps matching TRBD1 (7 bases). V was cut by 5 bases and J by 5 bases, with 18 bases left in between. The CDR3 contains 15 residues. CDR1 MNHEY and CDR2 SVGAGI come from the germline V gene. The DNA of the CDR3 is TGTGCCAGCAGTACGGGGGACAGCAGAGACGAGACCCAGTACTTC. This codes for CASSTGDSRDETQYF.

This chain uses TRBV7-9 with TRBJ1-1; 7 nucleotides match TRBD1. This CDR3 spans 15 amino acids. From germline, CDR1 is SEHNR and CDR2 FQNEAQ (reference sequence). V lost 6 bases to trimming and J lost 0 bases; unmatched junction nucleotides: 7. Here the CDR3 DNA reads TGTGCCAGCAGTTCCTGGGACAGTTTGAACACTGAAGCTTTCTTT. It is translated as CASSSWDSLNTEAFF.